This is a list of T cell receptor beta chains from one sample in a study of breast tumors, draining lymph nodes, adjacent tissues. TCRdb called the multiplex PCR reads again in MiXCR, with one record for every CDR3 protein. Of some 130,000 distinct CDR3 sequences listed, roughly 20% are singletons. Sequenced material: axillary lymph node tissue. The receptors were sampled from a female donor with breast cancer. Some clones in this sample may be carry-over from other donors' samples. Each CDR3 is given with its conserved first and last residue. The order of the fields is clone size, J gene, V gene, D gene, CDR3 protein, CDR3 DNA. A D gene is named only where the DNA matches it firmly. Size is stated for part of the rows, as once, few or many counts, or as a class when the clone is expanded.

size: many
J: TRBJ1-4
V: TRBV13
D: NA
CDR3: CASSLYRATNEKLFF
DNA: TGTGCCAGCAGCTTATACCGGGCAACTAATGAAAAACTGTTTTTT

size: many
J: TRBJ2-3
V: TRBV3-1
D: NA
CDR3: CASSRRPGTDTQYF
DNA: TGTGCCAGCAGCCGACGGCCCGGCACAGATACGCAGTATTTT

size: many
J: TRBJ2-1
V: TRBV29-1
D: TRBD2
CDR3: CSVTGLIYNEQFF
DNA: TGCAGCGTGACGGGACTAATCTACAATGAGCAGTTCTTC

size: many
J: TRBJ2-7
V: TRBV10-1
D: NA
CDR3: CASSESITDEQYF
DNA: TGCGCCAGCAGTGAGTCCATAACGGACGAGCAGTACTTC

size: many
J: TRBJ2-1
V: TRBV6-2/TRBV6-3
D: NA
CDR3: CASSLTGRTGFF
DNA: TGTGCCAGCAGTCTAACAGGCCGAACGGGGTTCTTC

size: many
J: TRBJ2-1
V: TRBV13
D: TRBD2
CDR3: CASSPSGRGYNEQFF
DNA: TGTGCCAGCAGCCCTAGCGGGAGGGGGTACAATGAGCAGTTCTTC

size: many
J: TRBJ2-2
V: TRBV14
D: NA
CDR3: CASSRSGFGELFF
DNA: TGTGCCAGCAGCCGCTCAGGGTTCGGGGAGCTGTTTTTT

size: NA
J: TRBJ1-2
V: TRBV25-1
D: TRBD1
CDR3: CASSDPGQEKGYTF
DNA: TGTGCCAGCAGTGACCCGGGACAGGAAAAAGGCTACACCTTC

size: many
J: TRBJ2-7
V: TRBV20-1
D: NA
CDR3: CSAPVIIGTEYYEQYF
DNA: TGCAGTGCCCCCGTTATTATTGGGACGGAATACTACGAGCAGTACTTC

size: many
J: TRBJ1-4
V: TRBV24-1
D: NA
CDR3: CATTISPEDEKLFF
DNA: TGTGCCACCACCATTTCTCCTGAGGATGAAAAACTGTTTTTT

size: NA
J: TRBJ2-6
V: TRBV28
D: NA
CDR3: CASSLGTGANVLSF
DNA: TGTGCCAGCAGTTTGGGAACTGGGGCCAACGTCCTGAGTTTC

size: NA
J: TRBJ1-5
V: TRBV28
D: NA
CDR3: CASSQGLRQPQHF
DNA: TGTGCCAGCAGTCAGGGGCTTAGGCAGCCCCAGCATTTT

size: many
J: TRBJ1-6
V: TRBV20-1
D: TRBD1
CDR3: CSASGMGTGHNSPLHF
DNA: TGCAGTGCTAGCGGGATGGGGACAGGGCATAATTCACCCCTCCACTTT

size: many
J: TRBJ2-1
V: TRBV9
D: NA
CDR3: CASARAYNEQFF
DNA: TGTGCCAGCGCCCGGGCCTACAATGAGCAGTTCTTC

size: few
J: TRBJ1-5
V: TRBV19
D: TRBD1
CDR3: CASSVRQGRNQPQHF
DNA: TGTGCCAGTAGTGTCCGACAGGGGCGGAATCAGCCCCAGCATTTT

size: many
J: TRBJ2-7
V: TRBV7-9
D: TRBD2
CDR3: CASSAQSGRPAYEQYF
DNA: TGTGCCAGCAGCGCCCAAAGCGGGAGGCCGGCCTACGAGCAGTACTTC

size: NA
J: TRBJ2-1
V: TRBV19
D: NA
CDR3: CASSLISDNEQFF
DNA: TGTGCCAGTAGCCTCATCTCGGACAATGAGCAGTTCTTC

size: many
J: TRBJ1-4
V: TRBV5-1
D: NA
CDR3: CASSLSRALTNEKLFF
DNA: TGCGCCAGCAGCTTGTCCCGGGCATTAACTAATGAAAAACTGTTTTTT

size: many
J: TRBJ1-2
V: TRBV19
D: NA
CDR3: CASSIAGSTIAYGYTF
DNA: TGTGCCAGTAGTATCGCTGGCAGCACAATCGCCTATGGCTACACCTTC

size: many
J: TRBJ2-7
V: TRBV28
D: TRBD1
CDR3: CASSLFPGTGDYEQYF
DNA: TGTGCCAGCAGTTTATTCCCCGGGACAGGGGATTACGAGCAGTACTTC

size: NA
J: TRBJ1-4
V: TRBV14
D: NA
CDR3: CASSRLGGSGEKLFF
DNA: TGTGCCAGCAGCCGTTTAGGGGGTTCAGGGGAAAAACTGTTTTTT

size: many
J: TRBJ2-1
V: TRBV10-3
D: TRBD2
CDR3: CAIRTTRGGGNEQFF
DNA: TGTGCCATCAGGACGACTCGGGGGGGGGGGAATGAGCAGTTCTTC

size: many
J: TRBJ1-4
V: TRBV3-1
D: NA
CDR3: CASSHSAGTNEKLFF
DNA: TGTGCCAGCAGCCACTCAGCGGGTACTAATGAAAAACTGTTTTTT

size: NA
J: TRBJ2-6
V: TRBV5-6
D: NA
CDR3: CASRPRALSGANVLTF
DNA: TGTGCCAGCAGGCCGAGAGCACTCTCTGGGGCCAACGTCCTGACTTTC

size: many
J: TRBJ1-2
V: TRBV4-1
D: NA
CDR3: CASSQGPGIILYGYTF
DNA: TGCGCCAGCAGCCAAGGCCCAGGAATTATTCTCTATGGCTACACCTTC

size: many
J: TRBJ2-1
V: TRBV6-1
D: TRBD2
CDR3: CASGKGLAGGNEQFF
DNA: TGTGCCAGCGGGAAGGGACTAGCGGGAGGGAATGAGCAGTTCTTC

size: many
J: TRBJ2-2
V: TRBV5-6
D: NA
CDR3: CASSLSSATGELFF
DNA: TGTGCCAGCAGCTTATCTAGCGCAACCGGGGAGCTGTTTTTT

size: many
J: TRBJ2-5
V: TRBV20-1
D: NA
CDR3: CSARVTGRETQYF
DNA: TGCAGTGCTAGAGTCACAGGGAGGGAGACCCAGTACTTC

size: many
J: TRBJ2-7
V: TRBV20-1
D: NA
CDR3: CSARDAERPFYEQYF
DNA: TGCAGTGCTAGAGATGCGGAAAGGCCATTCTACGAGCAGTACTTC

size: many
J: TRBJ2-3
V: TRBV5-1
D: TRBD2
CDR3: CASSFHSRAGVDTQYF
DNA: TGCGCCAGCAGCTTTCACTCTCGAGCGGGAGTTGATACGCAGTATTTT

size: many
J: TRBJ2-1
V: TRBV24-1
D: NA
CDR3: CATSDRGPYNEQFF
DNA: TGTGCCACCAGTGATCGTGGGCCTTACAATGAGCAGTTCTTC

size: many
J: TRBJ2-3
V: TRBV29-1
D: TRBD2
CDR3: CSVWTSGSDTQYF
DNA: TGCAGCGTCTGGACTAGCGGGAGCGATACGCAGTATTTT

size: many
J: TRBJ2-1
V: TRBV5-1
D: TRBD2
CDR3: CASSLAGGGSEQFF
DNA: TGCGCCAGCAGCTTAGCGGGAGGGGGGAGTGAGCAGTTCTTC

size: NA
J: TRBJ2-7
V: TRBV28
D: NA
CDR3: CASSLPGRGGSYGQYF
DNA: TGTGCCAGCAGTCTACCGGGACGGGGTGGCTCCTACGGGCAGTACTTC

size: many
J: TRBJ2-7
V: TRBV6-4
D: NA
CDR3: CASYRRQQGGIPYEQYF
DNA: TGTGCCAGCTACCGGAGGCAGCAGGGGGGTATACCCTACGAGCAGTACTTC

size: many
J: TRBJ2-7
V: TRBV6-6
D: NA
CDR3: CASTPSGREQYF
DNA: TGTGCCAGCACCCCGTCGGGGAGAGAGCAGTACTTC

size: NA
J: TRBJ1-2
V: TRBV14
D: NA
CDR3: CASSQDSRGRLRGGYTF
DNA: TGTGCCAGCAGCCAAGACTCCAGGGGCCGCCTGCGGGGTGGCTACACCTTC

size: many
J: TRBJ1-5
V: TRBV12-3/TRBV12-4
D: NA
CDR3: CASSWSRNQPQHF
DNA: TGTGCCAGCAGTTGGTCCCGCAATCAGCCCCAGCATTTT

size: many
J: TRBJ2-5
V: TRBV19
D: NA
CDR3: CASSNTPETQYF
DNA: TGTGCCAGTAGTAATACCCCAGAGACCCAGTACTTC

size: NA
J: TRBJ2-1
V: TRBV28
D: NA
CDR3: CASSLLAGTNEQFF
DNA: TGTGCCAGCAGCCTGCTAGCCGGTACCAATGAGCAGTTCTTC

size: many
J: TRBJ1-4
V: TRBV5-1
D: NA
CDR3: CASRDSGNEKLFF
DNA: TGCGCCAGCAGGGACAGCGGAAATGAAAAACTGTTTTTT

size: NA
J: TRBJ2-1
V: TRBV11-2
D: TRBD2
CDR3: CASSLVLAGVYNEQFF
DNA: TGTGCCAGCAGCTTAGTGCTAGCGGGAGTCTACAATGAGCAGTTCTTC

size: NA
J: TRBJ2-3
V: TRBV5-4
D: NA
CDR3: CASSLAGATDTQYF
DNA: TGTGCCAGCAGCTTGGCCGGGGCAACAGATACGCAGTATTTT

size: NA
J: TRBJ2-3
V: TRBV29-1
D: TRBD2
CDR3: CSGGGGSTDTQYF
DNA: TGCAGCGGGGGGGGGGGGAGCACAGATACGCAGTATTTT

size: many
J: TRBJ2-7
V: TRBV5-6
D: TRBD2
CDR3: CASSLGLAGAVEQYF
DNA: TGTGCCAGCAGCTTGGGGCTAGCGGGAGCGGTCGAGCAGTACTTC

size: many
J: TRBJ2-7
V: TRBV28
D: NA
CDR3: CASSTRQEAYEQYF
DNA: TGTGCCAGCAGTACCCGACAGGAGGCCTACGAGCAGTACTTC

size: many
J: TRBJ2-7
V: TRBV30
D: NA
CDR3: CAWSVLSSSTLYEQYF
DNA: TGTGCCTGGAGTGTACTCAGCTCTAGCACCCTCTACGAGCAGTACTTC

size: many
J: TRBJ2-1
V: TRBV19
D: NA
CDR3: CASQMSDSPYNEQFF
DNA: TGTGCCAGCCAGATGTCCGACTCCCCATACAATGAGCAGTTCTTC

size: many
J: TRBJ1-4
V: TRBV30
D: NA
CDR3: CAWGVNEKLFF
DNA: TGTGCCTGGGGTGTTAATGAAAAACTGTTTTTT

size: few
J: TRBJ1-2
V: TRBV6-2/TRBV6-3
D: TRBD1
CDR3: CASILSGQGYGYTF
DNA: TGTGCCAGCATTCTATCAGGACAGGGCTATGGCTACACCTTC

size: NA
J: TRBJ2-3
V: TRBV18
D: TRBD1
CDR3: CASSRNSGTGSTDTQYF
DNA: TGTGCCAGCTCACGGAACTCCGGGACAGGGTCCACAGATACGCAGTATTTT

size: many
J: TRBJ2-3
V: TRBV2
D: NA
CDR3: CASSAPNSDTQYF
DNA: TGTGCTAGCAGTGCCCCTAATTCAGATACGCAGTATTTT

size: NA
J: TRBJ1-2
V: TRBV30
D: TRBD1
CDR3: CAWATGAHGYTF
DNA: TGTGCCTGGGCCACAGGGGCCCATGGCTACACCTTC